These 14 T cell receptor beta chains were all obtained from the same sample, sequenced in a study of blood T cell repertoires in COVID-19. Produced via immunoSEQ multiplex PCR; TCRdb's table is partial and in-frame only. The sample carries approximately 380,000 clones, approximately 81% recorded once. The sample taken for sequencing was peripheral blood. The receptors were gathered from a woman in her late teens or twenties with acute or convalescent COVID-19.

CDR3 sequence reads: CASSLRDRGAYEQYF. CDR3 DNA sequence: TGTGCCAGCAGCCTCCGGGACAGGGGTGCGTACGAGCAGTACTTC. V usage is TRBV4-2 and J usage is TRBJ2-7; 10 bases are shared with TRBD1. The trim removed 4 bases at V and 4 bases at J, leaving 7 bases unmatched. The CDR3 runs to 15 residues. Germline assignment: CDR1 LGHNA and CDR2 YNFKEQ.

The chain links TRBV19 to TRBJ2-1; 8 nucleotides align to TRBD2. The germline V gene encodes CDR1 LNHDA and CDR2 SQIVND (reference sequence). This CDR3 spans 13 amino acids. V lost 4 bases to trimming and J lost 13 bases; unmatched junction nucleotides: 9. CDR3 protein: CASSRDSGTKQFF. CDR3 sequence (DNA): TGTGCCAGTAGTAGGGATAGCGGGACGAAACAGTTCTTC.

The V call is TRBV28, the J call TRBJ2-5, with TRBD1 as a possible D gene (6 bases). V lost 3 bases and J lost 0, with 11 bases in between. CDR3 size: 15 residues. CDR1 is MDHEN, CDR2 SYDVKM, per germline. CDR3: CASSLPDSYQETQYF. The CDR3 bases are TGTGCCAGCAGTTTGCCGGACAGTTACCAAGAGACCCAGTACTTC.

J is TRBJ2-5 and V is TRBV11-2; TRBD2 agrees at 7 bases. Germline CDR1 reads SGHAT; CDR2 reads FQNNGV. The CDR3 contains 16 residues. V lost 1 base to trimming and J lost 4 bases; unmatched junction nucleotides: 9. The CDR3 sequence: CASSLGRRGVRETQYF. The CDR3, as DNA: TGTGCCAGCAGCTTAGGGCGACGGGGGGTTAGAGAGACCCAGTACTTC.

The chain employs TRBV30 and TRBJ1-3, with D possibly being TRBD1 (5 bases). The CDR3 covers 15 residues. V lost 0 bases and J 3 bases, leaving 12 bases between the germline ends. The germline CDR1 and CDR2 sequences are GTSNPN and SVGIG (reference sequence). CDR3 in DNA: TGTGCCTGGAGTGTGATTAGGGGCGGTGGAAACACCATATATTTT. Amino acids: CAWSVIRGGGNTIYF.

Written as DNA, the CDR3 is TGTGCCAGCAGTTTAATCCAGGGAGGATCACCCCTCCACTTT. It specifies CASSLIQGGSPLHF. The V call is TRBV27, the J call TRBJ1-6; possible D gene TRBD1, 5 bases. The CDR3 has 14 amino acids. The V end was cut by 2 bases, the J end by 10 bases, with 12 bases between. Germline V lookup: CDR1 MNHEY, CDR2 SMNVEV (reference sequence).

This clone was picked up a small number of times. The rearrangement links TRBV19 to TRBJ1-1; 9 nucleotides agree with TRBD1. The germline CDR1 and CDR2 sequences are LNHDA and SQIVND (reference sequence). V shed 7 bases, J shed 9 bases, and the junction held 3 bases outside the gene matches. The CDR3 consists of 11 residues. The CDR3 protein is CASTGQGQAFF. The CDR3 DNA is TGTGCCAGTACGGGACAGGGACAAGCTTTCTTT.

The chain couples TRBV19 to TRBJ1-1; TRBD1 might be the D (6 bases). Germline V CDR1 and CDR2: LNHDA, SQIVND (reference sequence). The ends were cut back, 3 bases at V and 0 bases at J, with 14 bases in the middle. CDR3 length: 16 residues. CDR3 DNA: TGTGCCAGTAGTATCACAGGGTATACTATGAACACTGAAGCTTTCTTT. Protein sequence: CASSITGYTMNTEAFF.

CDR3 DNA sequence: TGTGCCAGCAGTACGACAGGGAACGAGCAGTACTTC. This sequence encodes CASSTTGNEQYF. This chain links TRBV2 with TRBJ2-7; 7 nucleotides line up with TRBD1. V gave up 5 bases and J gave up 5 bases; unmatched junction bases: 3. The CDR3 runs to 12 residues. Germline assignment: CDR1 SNHLY and CDR2 FYNNEI.

The chain's CDR3 is CASNPGQGYAPLHF. In DNA form, the CDR3 reads TGTGCCAGCAACCCGGGACAGGGTTATGCACCCCTCCACTTT. The chain links TRBV2 to TRBJ1-6, with 9 nucleotides matching TRBD1. Trimming cost V 7 bases and J 11 bases; bases outside gene matches: 9. The germline gives CDR1 SNHLY, CDR2 FYNNEI. This CDR3 contains 14 residues.

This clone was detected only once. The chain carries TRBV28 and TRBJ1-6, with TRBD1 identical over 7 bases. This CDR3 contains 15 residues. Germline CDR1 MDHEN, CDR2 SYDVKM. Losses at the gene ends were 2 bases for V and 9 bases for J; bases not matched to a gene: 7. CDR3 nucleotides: TGTGCCAGCAGTTTAACAGGGGTAGAAATTTCACCCCTCCACTTT. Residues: CASSLTGVEISPLHF.

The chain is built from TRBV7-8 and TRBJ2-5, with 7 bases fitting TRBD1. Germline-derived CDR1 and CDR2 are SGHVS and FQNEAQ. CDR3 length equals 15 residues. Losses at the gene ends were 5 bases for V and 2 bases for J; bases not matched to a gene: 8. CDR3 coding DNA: TGTGCCAGCAGCCGAGGGGGCGCTCGGCAAGAGACCCAGTACTTC. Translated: CASSRGGARQETQYF.

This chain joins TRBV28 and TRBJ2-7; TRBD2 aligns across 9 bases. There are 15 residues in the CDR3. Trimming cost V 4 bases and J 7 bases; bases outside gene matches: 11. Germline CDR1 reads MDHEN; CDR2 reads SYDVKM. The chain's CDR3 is CASSSLAGGLGEQYF. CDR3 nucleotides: TGTGCCAGCAGTTCTCTGGCGGGAGGGCTGGGGGAGCAGTACTTC.

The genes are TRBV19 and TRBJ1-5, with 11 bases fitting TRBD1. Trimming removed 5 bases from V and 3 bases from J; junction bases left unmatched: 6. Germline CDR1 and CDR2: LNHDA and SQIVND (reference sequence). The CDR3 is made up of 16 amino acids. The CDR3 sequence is CASSSRDRGFNQPQHF. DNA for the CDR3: TGTGCCAGTAGTTCCCGGGACAGGGGGTTCAATCAGCCCCAGCATTTT.